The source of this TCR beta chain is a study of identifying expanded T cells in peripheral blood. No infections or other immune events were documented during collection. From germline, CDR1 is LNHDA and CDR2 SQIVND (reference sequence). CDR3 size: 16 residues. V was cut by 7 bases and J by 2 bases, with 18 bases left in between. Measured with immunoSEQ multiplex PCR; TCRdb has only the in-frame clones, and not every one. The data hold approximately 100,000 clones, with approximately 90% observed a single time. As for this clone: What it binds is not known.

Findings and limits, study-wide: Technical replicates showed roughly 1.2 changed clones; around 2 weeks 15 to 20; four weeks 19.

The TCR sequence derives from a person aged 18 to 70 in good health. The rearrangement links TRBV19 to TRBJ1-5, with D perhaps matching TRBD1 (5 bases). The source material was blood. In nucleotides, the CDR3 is TGTGCCAGTATCGGGGGGAGGTCTTGGGGCAATCAGCCCCAGCATTTT. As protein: CASIGGRSWGNQPQHF. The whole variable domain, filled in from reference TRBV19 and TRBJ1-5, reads DGGITQSPKYLFRKEGQNVTLSCEQNLNHDAMYWYRQDPGQGLRLIYYSQIVNDFQKGDIAEGYSVSREKKESFPLTVTSAQKNPTAFYLCASIGGRSWGNQPQHFGDGTRLSIL.